The T cell receptor (beta chain) described here comes from a study of breast tumors, draining lymph nodes, adjacent tissues. Regarding the study as a whole: Tumor and nontumor repertoires were significantly more similar in luminal-like than in basal-like breast cancer.

Germline loops: CDR1 DFQATT, CDR2 SNEGSKA (reference sequence). The CDR3 consists of 15 residues. V lost 0 bases, J lost 0 bases, and 9 bases lay in between. One entry per CDR3 protein results from TCRdb running MiXCR on the multiplex PCR reads. Of approximately 230,000 distinct CDR3 sequences in the sample, less than 40% are singletons; the top ten hold about 3.9%. In this sample, this clonotype turned up a few times. As yet, its antigen is unknown. Samples came from axillary lymph nodes draining the breast cancer. This clonotype was obtained from a female donor with breast cancer. Some clones in this sample may be carry-over from other donors' samples. The chain is built from TRBV20-1 and TRBJ2-4, with a tentative D call TRBD2 (5 bases). The sample taken for sequencing was axillary lymph node tissue. This chain's CDR3 is CSARDRDLAKNIQYF. CDR3 coding DNA: TGCAGTGCTAGAGATCGGGATCTAGCCAAAAACATTCAGTACTTC.